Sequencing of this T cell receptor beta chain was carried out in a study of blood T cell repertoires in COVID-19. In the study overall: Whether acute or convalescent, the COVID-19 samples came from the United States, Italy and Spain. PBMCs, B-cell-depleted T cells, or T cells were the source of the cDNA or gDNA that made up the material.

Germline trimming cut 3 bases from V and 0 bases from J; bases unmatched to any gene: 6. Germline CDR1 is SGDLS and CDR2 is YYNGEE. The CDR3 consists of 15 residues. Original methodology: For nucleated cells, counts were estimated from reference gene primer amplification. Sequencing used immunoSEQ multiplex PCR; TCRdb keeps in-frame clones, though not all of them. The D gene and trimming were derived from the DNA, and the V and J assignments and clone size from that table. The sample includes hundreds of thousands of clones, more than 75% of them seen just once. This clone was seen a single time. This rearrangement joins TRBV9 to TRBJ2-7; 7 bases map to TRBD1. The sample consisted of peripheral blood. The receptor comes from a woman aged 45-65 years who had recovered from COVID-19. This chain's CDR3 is CASSGDRDSSYEQYF. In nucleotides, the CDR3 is TGTGCCAGCAGCGGAGACCGGGACAGCTCCTACGAGCAGTACTTC.